The rows below give T cell receptor beta chains drawn from one sample of a study of blood T cell repertoires in COVID-19. TCRdb's table, derived via immunoSEQ multiplex PCR, lists solely in-frame clones and lacks some. The top ten hold about 15% of the sample, which has approximately 120,000 clones, around 81% seen once. Sequenced sample: peripheral blood. Receptors originate from a man aged 25-40 years with COVID-19, enrolled during active disease. Each CDR3 is given with its conserved first and last residue. The D gene is left open where the match is weak. Clone size appears in some rows only: once, few, many, or a class for an expanded clone.

J: TRBJ2-1
size: few
V: TRBV18
D: TRBD2
DNA: TGTGCCAGCTCACTCCCCTCCCGGGGGGGGCAGTTCTTC
CDR3: CASSLPSRGGQFF

J: TRBJ1-2
size: -
V: TRBV3-1/TRBV3-2
D: -
DNA: TGTGCCAGCAAGGAGGGATGGGAAGCTAACTATGGCTACACCTTC
CDR3: CASKEGWEANYGYTF

J: TRBJ2-5
size: -
V: TRBV19
D: TRBD2
DNA: TGTGCCAGTAGCCGGACTAGCGGGGACCAAGAGACCCAGTACTTC
CDR3: CASSRTSGDQETQYF

J: TRBJ1-1
size: -
V: TRBV28
D: TRBD1
DNA: TGTGCCAGCAGCGGGTGGACAGGGGGCGGTGGGGGGATGAACACTGAAGCTTTCTTT
CDR3: CASSGWTGGGGGMNTEAFF

J: TRBJ1-4
size: -
V: TRBV5-6
D: TRBD1
DNA: TGTGCCAGCAGCGGATCCGGGACAGGGGGAAAACTGTTTTTT
CDR3: CASSGSGTGGKLFF

J: TRBJ1-1
size: -
V: TRBV7-9
D: TRBD1
DNA: TGTGCCAGCAGCTTCGACAGGGGGTTGGAAGCTTTCTTT
CDR3: CASSFDRGLEAFF

J: TRBJ1-6
size: -
V: TRBV27
D: TRBD1
DNA: TGTGCCAGCAGCCCGGGACAGGGTGATTCACCCCTCCACTTT
CDR3: CASSPGQGDSPLHF

J: TRBJ2-2
size: once
V: TRBV5-1
D: TRBD2
DNA: TGCGCCAGCACGACCCGCGGGGCGGGAGGTCGGGCCGGGGAGCTGTTTTTT
CDR3: CASTTRGAGGRAGELFF

J: TRBJ1-1
size: -
V: TRBV7-2
D: TRBD1
DNA: TGTGCCAGCAGCCGCCAACAGGGGGCGAACACTGAAGCTTTCTTT
CDR3: CASSRQQGANTEAFF

J: TRBJ1-3
size: -
V: TRBV2
D: -
DNA: TGTGCCAGTGCAGACAGCTCTGGAAACACCATATATTTT
CDR3: CASADSSGNTIYF

J: TRBJ2-5
size: -
V: TRBV28
D: TRBD2
DNA: TGTGCCAGCAGTTACCCCAGGAGTTGGCGGGAGATACAAGAGACCCAGTACTTC
CDR3: CASSYPRSWREIQETQYF

J: TRBJ2-2
size: -
V: TRBV7-2
D: TRBD2
DNA: TGTGCCAGCAGCATATCTAGCGGGGGGGCGAACACCGGGGAGCTGTTTTTT
CDR3: CASSISSGGANTGELFF

J: TRBJ2-5
size: -
V: TRBV7-9
D: -
DNA: TGTGCCAGCAGCTTGGGTCAGAGACTTCAAGAGACCCAGTACTTC
CDR3: CASSLGQRLQETQYF

J: TRBJ1-4
size: once
V: TRBV11-3
D: -
DNA: TGTGCCAGCAGCTCGAACCCGGGAGAAAAACTGTTTTTT
CDR3: CASSSNPGEKLFF

J: TRBJ2-1
size: -
V: TRBV4-1
D: TRBD1
DNA: TGCGCCAGCAGCCAACTTGGACAGGGGTATACAATTGAGCAGTTCTTC
CDR3: CASSQLGQGYTIEQFF

J: TRBJ2-7
size: -
V: TRBV5-1
D: TRBD2
DNA: TGCGCCAGCAGCTGGGGGACTAGCGTCTCTGCGGGCGAGCAGTACTTC
CDR3: CASSWGTSVSAGEQYF

J: TRBJ2-1
size: -
V: TRBV10-2
D: -
DNA: TGCGCCAGCAGACAGCTTACAATGTACAATGAGCAGTTCTTC
CDR3: CASRQLTMYNEQFF

J: TRBJ2-3
size: -
V: TRBV30
D: -
DNA: TGTGCCTGGAGCGCCACTCCGCCCCGGGGGCAGTATTTT
CDR3: CAWSATPPRGQYF

J: TRBJ2-2
size: once
V: TRBV5-4
D: -
DNA: TGTGCCAGCAGCCTCGGACACCTGAACACCGGGGAGCTGTTTTTT
CDR3: CASSLGHLNTGELFF

J: TRBJ2-4
size: -
V: TRBV19
D: TRBD2
DNA: TGTGCCAGTAATCTATCTGGCGGGGGGGCCAAAAACATTCAGTACTTC
CDR3: CASNLSGGGAKNIQYF

J: TRBJ2-5
size: -
V: TRBV27
D: -
DNA: TGTGCCAGCAGTTTAACAGGGTCAGGATGGGAGACCCAGTACTTC
CDR3: CASSLTGSGWETQYF

J: TRBJ2-5
size: -
V: TRBV2
D: -
DNA: TGTGCCAGCAGTTCGGGCGTCGGGAGTGAGACCCAGTACTTC
CDR3: CASSSGVGSETQYF

J: TRBJ2-1
size: -
V: TRBV11-2
D: -
DNA: TGTGCCAGCAGCTTATCCCAGAGGTCCTACAATGAGCAGTTCTTC
CDR3: CASSLSQRSYNEQFF

J: TRBJ1-5
size: -
V: TRBV6-8
D: -
DNA: TGTGCCAGCAGTGGGGGGGGGTCCCCTGGCAATCAGCCCCAGCATTTT
CDR3: CASSGGGSPGNQPQHF